The 25 T cell receptor beta chains in this list originate from one sample, sequenced in a study of blood T cells in healthy people across ages. A sample-barcoded 5' primer and a J-beta primer mix were used in a second PCR of roughly 7 to 12 cycles. In TCRdb, the 5' RACE reads were re-called with MiXCR into one record per CDR3 protein. Among about 1,500,000 distinct CDR3 sequences listed, 25% to 30% were seen once. The sample comprised blood. The receptors shown here come from a woman in her twenties or thirties in good health.

The CDR3 spells CASDRDRRSSEAFF. The CDR3 nucleotides read TGTGCCAGCGACAGGGACAGGCGGTCGTCGGAAGCTTTCTTT. The chain joins TRBV2 to TRBJ1-1; 8 nucleotides line up with TRBD1. From germline, CDR1 is SNHLY and CDR2 FYNNEI. V lost 8 bases, J lost 8 bases, and 13 bases stayed unmatched. CDR3 length equals 14 residues. Combining the CDR3 with reference TRBV2 and TRBJ1-1 gives the whole variable domain EPEVTQTPSHQVTQMGQEVILRCVPISNHLYFYWYRQILGQKVEFLVSFYNNEISEKSEIFDDQFSVERPDGSNFTLKIRSTKLEDSAMYFCASDRDRRSSEAFFGQGTRLTVV.

This clonotype came up a few times. This sequence joins TRBV5-6 and TRBJ2-7; 10 positions match TRBD2. Germline values: CDR1 SGHDT, CDR2 YYEEEE. CDR3 length equals 19 residues. V dropped 0 bases and J dropped 4; count of bases not matched to a gene: 16. The CDR3 DNA sequence: TGTGCCAGCAGCTTGGCCGGCTCTGATGGAGCGGGAGGGATATACGAGCAGTACTTC. Protein product: CASSLAGSDGAGGIYEQYF.

The rearrangement links TRBV15 to TRBJ1-2; unclear D gene. V gave up 3 bases and J gave up 7 bases, with 9 bases separating them. The CDR3 consists of 12 residues. Per the germline V gene, CDR1 is LNHNV and CDR2 is YYDKDF (reference sequence). CDR3 in amino acids: CATSSVRAGYTF. The CDR3 coding sequence is TGTGCCACCAGCAGTGTACGGGCTGGCTACACCTTC.

The V gene is TRBV30, the J gene TRBJ2-7, with TRBD1 identical over 9 bases. Germline V gene sequence: CDR1 GTSNPN, CDR2 SVGIG (reference sequence). The CDR3 totals 12 residues. Trimming removed 3 bases from V and 7 bases from J; junction bases left unmatched: 4. CDR3 residues: CAWRTGTGEQYF. For the CDR3, the DNA is TGTGCCTGGAGGACCGGGACAGGGGAGCAGTACTTC.

This chain links TRBV5-4 with TRBJ1-1; no definite D call. Deletions cut 2 bases from V and 4 bases from J, with 9 bases between. Germline V CDR1 and CDR2: SGHNT, YYREEE (reference sequence). The CDR3 runs 13 residues. The CDR3 region has the DNA TGTGCCAGCAGCTTTTCCGTTGTCACTGAAGCTTTCTTT. Encoded protein: CASSFSVVTEAFF.

The gene calls are TRBV10-2 and TRBJ1-1; D possibly corresponds to TRBD1 (6 bases). The CDR3 sequence is 13 residues long. Germline-derived CDR1 and CDR2 are WSHSY and SAAADI. V dropped 7 bases and J dropped 3 bases, with 12 bases sitting between them. CDR3: CASIGRGYTEAFF. For the CDR3, the DNA is TGCGCCAGCATAGGGAGGGGGTACACTGAAGCTTTCTTT.

On this clonotype: This may arise from a read error, as a much more abundant clone is one base away. The gene calls are TRBV28 and TRBJ2-7; either TRBD1 or TRBD2 may supply D (5 bases each). Trimming took 8 bases from V and 3 from J, leaving 17 bases between them. This CDR3 has 14 residues. The V gene's germline CDR1 is MDHEN and CDR2 SYDVKM. The CDR3 nucleotides are TGTGCCAGCGGTCCCGGGGCCCAAATCTACGAGCAGTACTTC. The encoded protein is CASGPGAQIYEQYF.

This clonotype has just a few counts. The rearrangement joins TRBV7-9 to TRBJ2-1; 10 positions agree with TRBD1. The CDR3 loop spans 15 amino acids. Germline lookup yields CDR1 SEHNR and CDR2 FQNEAQ (reference sequence). V dropped 5 bases and J dropped 8; count of bases not matched to a gene: 9. The CDR3 protein is CASSTGTGEIHEQFF. DNA for the CDR3: TGTGCCAGCAGCACCGGGACAGGGGAAATCCATGAGCAGTTCTTC.

The chain has TRBV20-1 and TRBJ2-3; 8 positions agree with TRBD2. Per the germline V gene, CDR1 is DFQATT and CDR2 is SNEGSKA (reference sequence). The V segment lost 6 bases and the J segment 0 bases; nucleotides outside the gene matches: 5. This CDR3 is built from 14 residues. The CDR3 protein is CSAPREGSTDTQYF. In nucleotides, the CDR3 is TGCAGTGCGCCTCGGGAGGGGAGCACAGATACGCAGTATTTT.

The chain couples TRBV5-1 to TRBJ2-3; D uncertain. Germline loops: CDR1 SGHRS, CDR2 YFSETQ. V was cut by 3 bases and J by 0 bases, with 14 bases left in between. The CDR3 length is 16 residues. CDR3 nucleotide sequence: TGCGCCAGCAGCTCGGTGGTCGGTGCTAGCACAGATACGCAGTATTTT. Its translation: CASSSVVGASTDTQYF.

This chain connects TRBV4-3 to TRBJ2-2, with D possibly matching TRBD2 (6 bases). The V gene's germline CDR1 is LGHNA and CDR2 YSLEER. The CDR3 extends over 13 amino acids. V gave up 6 bases and J gave up 8 bases, with 13 bases separating them. CDR3 sequence: CASRRSGGGELFF. The CDR3 DNA sequence: TGCGCCAGCAGGAGAAGTGGAGGGGGGGAGCTGTTTTTT.

This sequence joins TRBV29-1 and TRBJ1-2, with 7 nucleotides matching TRBD1. Trimming took 2 bases from V and 8 from J; bases not matched to a gene: 5. This CDR3 comprises 12 residues. Germline CDR1 is SQVTM and CDR2 is ANQGSEA. The CDR3 reads CSVETGVRGYTF. The CDR3, as DNA: TGCAGCGTTGAAACAGGGGTCCGGGGCTACACCTTC.

The chain carries TRBV7-8 and TRBJ2-7; weak D call: TRBD2 (6 bases). Germline V lookup: CDR1 SGHVS, CDR2 FQNEAQ. This CDR3 is 16 amino acids long. V dropped 1 base and J dropped 9 bases, with 22 bases sitting between them. The CDR3 sequence is CASSLVAGPNADGQYF. As DNA, the CDR3 is TGTGCCAGCAGCTTAGTGGCGGGGCCTAATGCCGACGGGCAGTACTTC.

This clonotype was recorded at least ten times. The CDR3 bases are TGTGCCAGCAGCCCTCCCCTGCCGGGACTAGGTGAGGCGCAGAATGAGCAGTTCTTC. This codes for CASSPPLPGLGEAQNEQFF. This chain joins TRBV7-2 and TRBJ2-1, with 8 bases matching TRBD2. CDR1 SGHTA and CDR2 FQGNSA come from the germline V gene. V trimming: 5 bases; J trimming: 7 bases; junction bases outside the gene matches: 22. This CDR3 spans 19 amino acids.

This clonotype has ten or more counts. The chain uses TRBV10-3 and TRBJ2-3; perhaps TRBD2 as D (5 bases). CDR3 length equals 14 residues. Germline loops: CDR1 ENHRY, CDR2 SYGVKD. V lost 8 bases, J lost 1 base, and 13 bases lay in between. CDR3 sequence (DNA): TGTGCCATCCTGGCGGACTCACGCACAGATACGCAGTATTTT. Protein product: CAILADSRTDTQYF.

This chain joins TRBV7-3 and TRBJ2-7, with TRBD2 identical over 11 bases. Germline V CDR1 and CDR2: SGHTA, FQGTGA. Germline trimming cut 5 bases from V and 7 bases from J; bases unmatched to any gene: 10. The CDR3 loop spans 15 amino acids. The CDR3 DNA sequence: TGTGCCAGCAGCGTAGCGGGGGGGCGCCGGAATGAGCAGTACTTC. This gives the protein CASSVAGGRRNEQYF.

This clonotype was counted only a few times. The genes are TRBV18 and TRBJ2-1; 10 bases agree with TRBD2. Germline lookup yields CDR1 KGHSH and CDR2 LQKENI. The ends lost 6 bases at V and 0 bases at J; junction bases unmatched: 8. The CDR3 extends over 17 amino acids. CDR3 nucleotide sequence: TGTGCCAGCTCCCTTAGGGCTAGCGGGGGCTCCTACAATGAGCAGTTCTTC. Translation gives CASSLRASGGSYNEQFF. Using reference TRBV18 and TRBJ2-1 for the parts outside the CDR3, the full variable domain is NAGVMQNPRHLVRRRGQEARLRCSPMKGHSHVYWYRQLPEEGLKFMVYLQKENIIDESGMPKERFSAEFPKEGPSILRIQQVVRGDSAAYFCASSLRASGGSYNEQFFGPGTRLTVL.

In this sample, this clonotype turned up many times. This chain uses TRBV7-2 with TRBJ2-1; weak D call: TRBD1 (6 bases). The length of the CDR3 is 12 residues. From germline, CDR1 is SGHTA and CDR2 FQGNSA. V lost 4 bases and J lost 8, with 9 bases in between. CDR3 sequence: CASSSQGHEQFF. The CDR3 region has the DNA TGTGCCAGCAGCTCCCAGGGGCATGAGCAGTTCTTC.

The table lists this clonotype with many counts. The chain combines TRBV6-5 with TRBJ2-7, with 9 nucleotides matching TRBD1. The CDR3 has 16 amino acids. The germline V gene has CDR1 MNHEY and CDR2 SVGAGI. The V and J ends lost 5 bases and 7 bases, in that order; junction bases with no gene match: 15. The DNA for the CDR3 is TGTGCCAGCAGTCCCGACGAGGGACAGGGTCTCGGAGAGCAGTACTTC. Translated, it gives CASSPDEGQGLGEQYF.

This clonotype was found many times. This sequence joins TRBV3-1 and TRBJ2-4; no clear D. The CDR3 runs 13 residues. Between the trimmed V and J ends, which lost 1 base and 3 bases, there was a span of 4 bases. Germline CDR1 is LGHDT and CDR2 is YNNKEL (reference sequence). The CDR3 loop reads CASSQVGKNIQYF. For the CDR3, the DNA is TGTGCCAGCAGCCAAGTGGGCAAAAACATTCAGTACTTC.

This clonotype appeared many times. This rearrangement joins TRBV6-6 to TRBJ1-2; TRBD1 matches at 9 bases. The CDR3 extends over 14 amino acids. Trimming took 7 bases from V and 2 from J; bases not matched to a gene: 5. Germline assignment: CDR1 MNHNY and CDR2 SVGAGI (reference sequence). For the CDR3, the DNA is TGTGCCAGCAATTCCGGGACAGGGAACTATGGCTACACCTTC. Translated, it gives CASNSGTGNYGYTF.

This clonotype showed up many times. This chain connects TRBV4-1 to TRBJ2-7, with D perhaps TRBD1 (6 bases). The CDR3 sequence is 14 residues long. Trimming removed 4 bases at V and 4 bases at J, with 14 bases between. Germline lookup yields CDR1 MGHRA and CDR2 YSYEKL. CDR3 loop: CASSPLGQSYEQYF. The CDR3 DNA is TGCGCCAGCAGCCCCCTCGGACAGTCTTACGAGCAGTACTTC.

This clonotype was detected only a few times. This sequence joins TRBV2 and TRBJ2-7, with TRBD1 matching 8 bases. Losses at the gene ends were 8 bases for V and 1 base for J; bases not matched to a gene: 7. Germline V gives CDR1 SNHLY, CDR2 FYNNEI. The CDR3 is 14 residues long. CDR3 protein: CASSRDRPSYEQYF. The CDR3 DNA is TGTGCCAGCTCCCGGGACAGGCCATCCTACGAGCAGTACTTC.

This chain uses TRBV7-9 with TRBJ2-3; D perhaps matches TRBD2 (5 bases). Trimming took off 5 bases at V and 0 bases at J, with 15 bases between the two ends. This CDR3 region has 16 residues. Germline loops: CDR1 SEHNR, CDR2 FQNEAQ (reference sequence). The DNA for the CDR3 is TGTGCCAGCAGCCCTCGGACTGGAACCAGCACAGATACGCAGTATTTT. Translated, it gives CASSPRTGTSTDTQYF.

In its sample, this clonotype was seen many times. The chain joins TRBV7-2 to TRBJ2-5; 13 nucleotides match TRBD2. The V and J ends lost 5 bases and 0 bases, in that order; junction bases with no gene match: 6. Germline loops: CDR1 SGHTA, CDR2 FQGNSA. This CDR3 region has 17 residues. The CDR3 DNA reads TGTGCCAGCAGCCCTAGGACTAGCGGGGGTTACCAAGAGACCCAGTACTTC. It specifies CASSPRTSGGYQETQYF.